The next 16 T cell receptor beta chains were all read from a single sample in a study of T cell repertoires in cytomegalovirus infection (dated by TCRdb to about 2019). The reads were generated on an Illumina HiSeq 1500. Clones were called with MiXCR by TCRdb after fastp trimmed the public reads at Q25, and only in-frame beta chains were retained. Every distinct CDR3 protein forms one entry, paired with its most common genes and DNA. Counted in this sample were 500,000 or so distinct CDR3 sequences; about 15% of them appeared once. The ten largest clonotypes hold 20% to 30% of the sample. Sequencing used CD8+ T cells from PBMCs. These TCRs come from a human donor in good health (CMV status not recorded). Some clones in this sample may be carry-over from other donors' samples.

With regard to this clonotype: Just one base apart from a much larger clone, this may be a read error. The missing conserved phenylalanine or tryptophan at the end of this CDR3 makes a read error likely. The rearrangement uses TRBV27 and TRBJ2-5; no definite D call. V shed 2 bases and J shed 2 bases, with 12 bases lying between them. There are 15 residues in the CDR3. Per germline, CDR1 MNHEY and CDR2 SMNVEV (reference sequence). Here the CDR3 reads CASSLVAVPQETQYL. CDR3 DNA sequence: TGTGCCAGCAGTTTAGTGGCAGTCCCACAAGAGACCCAGTACTTA.

This clonotype occurred many times. The rearrangement links TRBV7-9 to TRBJ1-4; D uncertain. The ends were cut back, 3 bases at V and 6 bases at J, with 5 bases in the middle. Germline V gives CDR1 SEHNR, CDR2 FQNEAQ (reference sequence). This CDR3 region has 12 residues. The CDR3 DNA reads as TGTGCCAGCAGCTTCCCCGATGAAAAACTGTTTTTT. Protein product: CASSFPDEKLFF.

Many counts were recorded for this clonotype. The chain employs TRBV7-9 and TRBJ2-7, with 7 positions matching TRBD1. The germline gives CDR1 SEHNR, CDR2 FQNEAQ (reference sequence). The CDR3 is 15 residues long. The trim removed 4 bases at V and 1 base at J, leaving 7 bases unmatched. CDR3 loop: CASSSLPGQSYEQYF. The CDR3 DNA reads TGTGCCAGCAGCTCCTTACCGGGACAGTCCTACGAGCAGTACTTC.

This clonotype was counted many times. The genes are TRBV7-2 and TRBJ2-4; TRBD1 matches at 10 bases. The CDR3 spans 16 residues. CDR1 is SGHTA and CDR2 is FQGNSA in the germline V gene. With V trimmed by 5 bases and J by 2 bases, 6 bases remained unmatched. The CDR3 loop reads CASSPGQGITKNIQYF. The CDR3 region has the DNA TGTGCCAGCAGCCCGGGACAGGGGATAACCAAAAACATTCAGTACTTC. Using reference TRBV7-2 and TRBJ2-4 for the parts outside the CDR3, the full variable domain is GAGVSQSPSNKVTEKGKDVELRCDPISGHTALYWYRQSLGQGLEFLIYFQGNSAPDKSGLPSDRFSAERTGGSVSTLTIQRTQQEDSAVYLCASSPGQGITKNIQYFGAGTRLSVL.

In this sample, this clonotype turned up a few times. A read error may explain this, as a much larger clone is one base away. The chain employs TRBV7-9 and TRBJ2-7; maybe TRBD2 (6 bases). The CDR3 has 13 amino acids. Germline V gives CDR1 SEHNR, CDR2 FQNEAQ (reference sequence). The CDR3 DNA sequence: TGTGCCAGCAGCGGAGGGGTCTCCTACGATCAGTACTTC. Amino acid sequence: CASSGGVSYDQYF. Looking up the rest from reference TRBV7-9 and TRBJ2-7 gives the full variable domain: DTGVSQNPRHKITKRGQNVTFRCDPISEHNRLYWYRQTLGQGPEFLTYFQNEAQLEKSRLLSDRFSAERPKGSFSTLEIQRTEQGDSAMYLCASSGGVSYDQYFGPGTRLTVT.

The sample holds many counts of this clonotype. The chain couples TRBV6-5 to TRBJ2-7; D not resolved. The CDR3 is 16 amino acids. Germline V CDR1 and CDR2: MNHEY, SVGAGI. Trimming pared 0 bases from V and 2 bases from J, leaving 14 bases between. The CDR3 protein is CASSYSSWRLTYEQYF. CDR3 nucleotides: TGTGCCAGCAGTTACTCGAGTTGGCGACTCACCTACGAGCAGTACTTC.

This clonotype was observed a handful of times. The rearrangement uses TRBV7-8 and TRBJ2-6; 9 nucleotides line up with TRBD1. The V and J ends lost 3 bases and 2 bases, in that order; junction bases with no gene match: 11. The germline CDR1 and CDR2 sequences are SGHVS and FQNEAQ. The CDR3 runs 19 residues. The CDR3 sequence: CASSFLTGGGSAGANVLTF. CDR3 nucleotide sequence: TGTGCCAGCAGCTTTCTGACAGGGGGAGGCTCCGCTGGGGCCAACGTCCTGACTTTC. Drawing the rest from reference TRBV7-8 and TRBJ2-6, the complete variable domain is GAGVSQSPRYKVAKRGQDVALRCDPISGHVSLFWYQQALGQGPEFLTYFQNEAQLDKSGLPSDRFFAERPEGSVSTLKIQRTQQEDSAVYLCASSFLTGGGSAGANVLTFGAGSRLTVL.

The chain joins TRBV15 to TRBJ1-1; the D is unclear. CDR1 and CDR2 from the germline V gene are LNHNV and YYDKDF (reference sequence). V was clipped by 0 bases and J by 4 bases, with 30 bases between them. The length of the CDR3 is 21 residues. CDR3: CATSRDRTRRMPGTNGTEAFF. DNA for the CDR3: TGTGCCACCAGCAGAGATAGGACTAGGAGGATGCCAGGAACAAATGGCACTGAAGCTTTCTTT. The whole variable domain, remainder taken from reference TRBV15 and TRBJ1-1, is DAMVIQNPRYQVTQFGKPVTLSCSQTLNHNVMYWYQQKSSQAPKLLFHYYDKDFNNEADTPDNFQSRRPNTSFCFLDIRSPGLGDTAMYLCATSRDRTRRMPGTNGTEAFFGQGTRLTVV.

This clonotype has just one count. In DNA form, the CDR3 reads TGTGCCAGCAGTCAAAGGGGCCAGCCCCTTGGCTACACCTTC. It encodes CASSQRGQPLGYTF. The rearrangement joins TRBV6-8 to TRBJ1-2, with a possible D match to TRBD1 (5 bases). The germline V gene has CDR1 MNHGY and CDR2 SAAAGT. The CDR3 sequence is 14 residues long. V lost 5 bases to trimming and J lost 7 bases, with 17 bases between them.

This clonotype has a handful of counts. The J gene is TRBJ2-3, the V gene TRBV27; D perhaps matches TRBD2 (5 bases). V lost 2 bases to trimming and J lost 3 bases, with 12 bases between them. The germline CDR1 and CDR2 sequences are MNHEY and SMNVEV (reference sequence). The CDR3 length is 15 residues. The CDR3 spells CASSLMDGNTDTQYF. CDR3 nucleotides: TGTGCCAGCAGTTTAATGGACGGGAATACAGATACGCAGTATTTT.

This clonotype was recorded at least ten times. This chain uses TRBV7-6 with TRBJ2-1, with a weak D call TRBD1 (6 bases). The CDR3 runs to 15 residues. The V end was cut by 7 bases, the J end by 8 bases, with 21 bases between. In germline, CDR1 is SGHVS, CDR2 FNYEAQ. Here the CDR3 reads CASTQLWGPSHEQFF. The CDR3 nucleotides are TGTGCCAGCACCCAACTGTGGGGGCCGTCTCATGAGCAGTTCTTC.

This clonotype was seen ten or more times. DNA for the CDR3: TGTGCCAGCAGCTATACCCGGGGTTTTGATAATTCACCCCTCCACTTT. Protein sequence: CASSYTRGFDNSPLHF. The gene calls are TRBV7-8 and TRBJ1-6; D unresolved. The CDR3 length is 16 residues. V gave up 4 bases and J gave up 5 bases, with 15 bases separating them. The germline V gene has CDR1 SGHVS and CDR2 FQNEAQ.

This clonotype was picked up many times. The gene calls are TRBV6-1 and TRBJ1-1; D is unclear. This CDR3 comprises 14 residues. The ends were cut back, 7 bases at V and 0 bases at J, with 12 bases in the middle. Germline CDR1 is MNHNS and CDR2 is SASEGT. Here the CDR3 reads CASTLSVMNTEAFF. The CDR3 nucleotides read TGTGCCAGCACCCTTTCGGTCATGAACACTGAAGCTTTCTTT.

V and J are TRBV9 and TRBJ2-7, with D perhaps matching TRBD1 or TRBD2 (5 bases each). Germline V gives CDR1 SGDLS, CDR2 YYNGEE. The CDR3 has 14 residues. The V and J ends lost 3 bases and 0 bases respectively, with 10 bases between them. The CDR3 reads CASSAGDHSYEQYF. The CDR3 region has the DNA TGTGCCAGCAGCGCTGGGGACCACTCCTACGAGCAGTACTTC. Full variable domain (missing parts from reference TRBV9 and TRBJ2-7): DSGVTQTPKHLITATGQRVTLRCSPRSGDLSVYWYQQSLDQGLQFLIQYYNGEERAKGNILERFSAQQFPDLHSELNLSSLELGDSALYFCASSAGDHSYEQYFGPGTRLTVT.

V is TRBV27 and J is TRBJ2-7, with D possibly TRBD1 on 5 matching bases. The CDR3 has 15 residues. Trimming took 5 bases from V and 0 from J, leaving 14 bases between them. The V gene's germline CDR1 is MNHEY and CDR2 SMNVEV (reference sequence). CDR3 in amino acids: CASSLQGLSSYEQYF. Written as DNA, the CDR3 is TGTGCCAGCAGTCTCCAGGGTTTGAGCTCCTACGAGCAGTACTTC.

In the case of this clonotype: At one end the junction does not follow the germline gene, possibly because of a read error. The J gene is TRBJ2-2, the V gene TRBV7-3; D is undetermined. Germline V gene sequence: CDR1 SGHTA, CDR2 FQGTGA. The CDR3 has 12 amino acids. The CDR3 reads CARSLSTGELFF. CDR3 DNA: TGTGCCAGGAGCTTGAGCACCGGGGAGCTGTTTTTT.